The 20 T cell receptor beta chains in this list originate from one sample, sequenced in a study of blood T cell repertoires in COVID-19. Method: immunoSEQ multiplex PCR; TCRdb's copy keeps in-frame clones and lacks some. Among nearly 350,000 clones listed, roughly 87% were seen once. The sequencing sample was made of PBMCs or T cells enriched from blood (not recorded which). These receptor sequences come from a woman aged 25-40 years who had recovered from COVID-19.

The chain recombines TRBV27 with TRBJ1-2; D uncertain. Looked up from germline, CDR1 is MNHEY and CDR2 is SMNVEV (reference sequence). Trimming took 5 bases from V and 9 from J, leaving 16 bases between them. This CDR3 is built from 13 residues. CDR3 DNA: TGTGCCAGCAGTCCCTTGGACTCGGCCAGCTACACCTTC. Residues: CASSPLDSASYTF.

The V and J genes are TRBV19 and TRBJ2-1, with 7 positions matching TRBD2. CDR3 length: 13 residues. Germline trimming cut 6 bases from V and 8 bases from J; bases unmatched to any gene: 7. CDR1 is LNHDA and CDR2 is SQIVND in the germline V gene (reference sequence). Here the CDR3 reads CASRRVGLDEQFF. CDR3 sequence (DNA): TGTGCCAGTAGGAGGGTAGGACTAGATGAGCAGTTCTTC.

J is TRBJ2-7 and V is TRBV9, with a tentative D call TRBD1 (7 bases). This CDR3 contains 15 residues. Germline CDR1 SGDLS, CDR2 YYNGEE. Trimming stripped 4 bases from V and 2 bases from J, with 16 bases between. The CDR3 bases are TGTGCCAGCAGCCCGAGGGGGGACAGCACCTACGAGCAGTACTTC. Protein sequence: CASSPRGDSTYEQYF.

The CDR3 DNA reads TGTGCCAGCAGTCTACGGACAGGAGTTGGACTAGCGGGGGAGTATGAGCAGTTCTTC. It codes for CASSLRTGVGLAGEYEQFF. The V gene is TRBV27, the J gene TRBJ2-1; the match to TRBD2 covers 13 bases. Unmatched junction bases numbered 18, after V lost 5 bases and J lost 8 bases. The length of the CDR3 is 19 residues. Germline values: CDR1 MNHEY, CDR2 SMNVEV (reference sequence).

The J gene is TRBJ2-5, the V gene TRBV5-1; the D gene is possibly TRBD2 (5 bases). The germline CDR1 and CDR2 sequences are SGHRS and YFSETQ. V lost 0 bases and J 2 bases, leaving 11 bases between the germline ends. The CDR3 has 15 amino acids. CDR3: CASSLAQAVQETQYF. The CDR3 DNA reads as TGCGCCAGCAGCTTGGCCCAAGCGGTTCAAGAGACCCAGTACTTC. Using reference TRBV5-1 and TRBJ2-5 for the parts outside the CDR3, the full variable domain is KAGVTQTPRYLIKTRGQQVTLSCSPISGHRSVSWYQQTPGQGLQFLFEYFSETQRNKGNFPGRFSGRQFSNSRSEMNVSTLELGDSALYLCASSLAQAVQETQYFGPGTRLLVL.

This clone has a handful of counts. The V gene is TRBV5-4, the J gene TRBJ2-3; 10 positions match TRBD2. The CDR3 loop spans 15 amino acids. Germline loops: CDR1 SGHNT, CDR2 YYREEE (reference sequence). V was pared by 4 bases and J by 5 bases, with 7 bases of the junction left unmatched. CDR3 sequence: CASSISGGGRDTQYF. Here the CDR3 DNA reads TGTGCCAGCAGCATCAGCGGGGGGGGCCGAGATACGCAGTATTTT.

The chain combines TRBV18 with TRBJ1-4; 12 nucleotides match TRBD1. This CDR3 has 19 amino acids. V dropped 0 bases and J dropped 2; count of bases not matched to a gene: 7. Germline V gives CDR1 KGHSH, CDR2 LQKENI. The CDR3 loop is CASSPPRGQGAGTNEKLFF. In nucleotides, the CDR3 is TGTGCCAGCTCACCACCGAGGGGACAGGGGGCAGGTACTAATGAAAAACTGTTTTTT.

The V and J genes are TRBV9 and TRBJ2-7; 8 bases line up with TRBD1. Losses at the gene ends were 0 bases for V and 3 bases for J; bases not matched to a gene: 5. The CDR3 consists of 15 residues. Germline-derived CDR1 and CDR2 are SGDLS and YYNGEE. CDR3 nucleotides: TGTGCCAGCAGCGTAGGAGGACAGGGAGTCTACGAGCAGTACTTC. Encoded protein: CASSVGGQGVYEQYF.

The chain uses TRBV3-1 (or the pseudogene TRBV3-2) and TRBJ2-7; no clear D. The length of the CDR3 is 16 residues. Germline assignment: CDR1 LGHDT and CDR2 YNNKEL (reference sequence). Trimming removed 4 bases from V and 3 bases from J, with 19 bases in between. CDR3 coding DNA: TGTGCCAGCAGCCCCCGTCTTCTGAATTCGGGCTACGAGCAGTACTTC. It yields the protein CASSPRLLNSGYEQYF.

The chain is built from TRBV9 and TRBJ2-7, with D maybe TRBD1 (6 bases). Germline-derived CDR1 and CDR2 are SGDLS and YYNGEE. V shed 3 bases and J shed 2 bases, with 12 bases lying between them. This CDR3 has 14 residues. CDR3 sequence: CASSAGHNPYEQYF. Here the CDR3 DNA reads TGTGCCAGCAGCGCGGGACACAACCCCTACGAGCAGTACTTC.

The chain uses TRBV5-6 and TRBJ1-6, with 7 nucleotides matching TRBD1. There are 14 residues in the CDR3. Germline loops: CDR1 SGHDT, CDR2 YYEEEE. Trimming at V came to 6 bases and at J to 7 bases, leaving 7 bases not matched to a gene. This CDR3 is CASTKDRVNSPLHF. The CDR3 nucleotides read TGTGCCAGCACCAAAGACAGGGTCAATTCACCCCTCCACTTT.

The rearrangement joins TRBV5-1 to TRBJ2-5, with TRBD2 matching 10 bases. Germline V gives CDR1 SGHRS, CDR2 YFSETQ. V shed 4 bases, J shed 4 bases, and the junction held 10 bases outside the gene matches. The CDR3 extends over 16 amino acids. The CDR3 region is CASSPVSGGAGETQYF. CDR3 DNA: TGCGCCAGCAGCCCCGTGAGCGGGGGGGCGGGAGAGACCCAGTACTTC.

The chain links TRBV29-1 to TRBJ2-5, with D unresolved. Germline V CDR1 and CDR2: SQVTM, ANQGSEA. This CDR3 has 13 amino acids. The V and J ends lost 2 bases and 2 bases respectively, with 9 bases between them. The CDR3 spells CSVEFDFQETQYF. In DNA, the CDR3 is TGCAGCGTTGAATTTGACTTTCAAGAGACCCAGTACTTC.

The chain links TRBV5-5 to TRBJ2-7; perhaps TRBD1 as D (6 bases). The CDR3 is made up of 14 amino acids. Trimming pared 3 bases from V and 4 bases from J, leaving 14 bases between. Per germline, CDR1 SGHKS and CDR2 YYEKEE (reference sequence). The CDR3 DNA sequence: TGTGCCAGCAGCTCCGCAGGGGTTTCGTACGAGCAGTACTTC. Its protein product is CASSSAGVSYEQYF.

The CDR3 region is CASSQVGSGTEAFF. The CDR3 coding sequence is TGTGCCAGCAGCCAAGTAGGGAGTGGTACTGAAGCTTTCTTT. The chain couples TRBV3-1 (or the pseudogene TRBV3-2) to TRBJ1-1; no definite D call. The CDR3 covers 14 residues. V dropped 1 base and J dropped 5 bases, with 11 bases sitting between them. Germline CDR1 is LGHDT and CDR2 is YNNKEL (reference sequence).

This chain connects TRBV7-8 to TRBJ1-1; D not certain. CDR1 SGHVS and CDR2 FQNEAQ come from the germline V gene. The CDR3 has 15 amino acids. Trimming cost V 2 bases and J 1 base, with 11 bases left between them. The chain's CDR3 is CASSLKGGKNTEAFF. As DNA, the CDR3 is TGTGCCAGCAGCTTAAAGGGAGGGAAGAACACTGAAGCTTTCTTT.

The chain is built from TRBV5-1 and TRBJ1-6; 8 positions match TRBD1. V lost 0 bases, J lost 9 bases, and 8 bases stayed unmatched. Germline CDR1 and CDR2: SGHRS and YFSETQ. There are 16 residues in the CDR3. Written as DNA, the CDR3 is TGCGCCAGCAGCTTGGGTTCAGGGGGCAGAAGTTCACCCCTCCACTTT. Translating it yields CASSLGSGGRSSPLHF.

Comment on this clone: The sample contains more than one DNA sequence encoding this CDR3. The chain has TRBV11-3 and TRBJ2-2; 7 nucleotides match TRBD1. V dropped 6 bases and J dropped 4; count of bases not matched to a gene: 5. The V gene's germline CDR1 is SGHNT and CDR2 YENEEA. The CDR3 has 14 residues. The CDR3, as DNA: TGTGCCAGCAGTCGGGACAGCGGCACCGGGGAGCTGTTTTTT. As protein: CASSRDSGTGELFF. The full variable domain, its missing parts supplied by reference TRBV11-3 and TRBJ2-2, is EAGVVQSPRYKIIEKKQPVAFWCNPISGHNTLYWYLQNLGQGPELLIRYENEEAVDDSQLPKDRFSAERLKGVDSTLKIQPAELGDSAVYLCASSRDSGTGELFFGEGSRLTVL.

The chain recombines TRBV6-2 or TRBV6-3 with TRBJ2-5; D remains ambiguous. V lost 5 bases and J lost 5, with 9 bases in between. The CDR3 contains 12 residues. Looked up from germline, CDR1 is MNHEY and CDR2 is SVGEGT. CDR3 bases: TGTGCCAGCAGTCGATTCCGGGAGACCCAGTACTTC. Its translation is CASSRFRETQYF.

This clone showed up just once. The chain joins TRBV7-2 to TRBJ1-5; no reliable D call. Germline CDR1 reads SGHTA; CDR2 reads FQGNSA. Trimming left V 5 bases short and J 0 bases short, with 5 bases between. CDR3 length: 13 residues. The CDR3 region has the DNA TGTGCCAGCAGCGAGTATAGCAATCAGCCCCAGCATTTT. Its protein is CASSEYSNQPQHF.